This T cell receptor (beta chain) appears in the sequencing data of a study of T cells of healthy individuals. CDR3 size: 18 residues. J gave up 2 bases and V 1 base, and 12 bases lay outside the gene matches. Germline values: CDR1 DFQATT, CDR2 SNEGSKA (reference sequence). TCRdb re-derived calls from the 5' RACE reads in MiXCR, one entry per CDR3 protein. The sample yields 95,000 to 100,000 distinct CDR3 sequences, approximately 16% seen once. This clonotype was detected ten times or more. This chain links TRBV20-1 with TRBJ2-5; 11 bases are shared with TRBD2. This receptor was identified in a human donor in good health. The DNA for the CDR3 is TGCAGTGCTAGAGTCCTAGCGGGGGGCCAGACTATACAAGAGACCCAGTACTTC. Translated: CSARVLAGGQTIQETQYF.